This T cell receptor (beta chain) is drawn from a study of PD-1 blockade in classical Hodgkin lymphoma. Whole-study context: Nivolumab dosed at 3 mg/kg went to patients intravenously every 2 weeks.

This CDR3 has 14 residues. Germline-derived CDR1 and CDR2 are SGHDT and YYEEEE. Trimming took 3 bases from V and 4 from J, leaving 14 bases between them. Clones were sequenced by immunoSEQ multiplex PCR, and TCRdb holds only the in-frame ones, with some missing. The profile shows about 90,000 clones, approximately 83% of them singletons. As for time point: cycle 4 day 1 (C4D1), after 5 to 7 weeks of nivolumab. Relapse was seen in all patients after autologous stem cell transplantation, and brentuximab vedotin exposure was variable. General study points: CD8+ TCR diversity did not rise significantly by C4D1, unlike CD4+. Newly diagnosed patients were reported to start with lower TCR diversity than healthy donors.

This clone was picked up a small number of times. Antigen unknown. The sequencing used peripheral blood mononuclear cells (PBMCs), collected before the fourth cycle of nivolumab. The sequence was obtained from a human donor with classical Hodgkin lymphoma. J is TRBJ2-7 and V is TRBV5-6, with D possibly being TRBD1 (6 bases). Here the CDR3 DNA reads TGTGCCAGCAGCTCCGGACAGTCGGGGTACGAGCAGTACTTC. Protein sequence: CASSSGQSGYEQYF.